These T cell receptor beta chains were read from a single sample in a study of Ad26.COV2.S vaccination and SARS-CoV-2 variants. The repertoire was sequenced with immunoSEQ multiplex PCR; TCRdb's copy has only in-frame clones and lacks some. This sample has around 450,000 clones, with 89% found just once. Sample: peripheral blood, taken in a trial of Ad26.COV2.S vaccine versus placebo. The receptors come from a person aged 18-60 years who received the Ad26.COV2.S COVID-19 vaccine or a placebo. CDR3s include the opening cysteine and the closing phenylalanine or tryptophan. The order of the fields is clone size, D gene, V gene, J gene, CDR3 DNA, CDR3 protein. The D gene is left open where the match is weak. Not every row has a clone size; where given, it reads once, few, many or a size class.

clone size: few
D gene: .
V gene: TRBV7-9
J gene: TRBJ2-7
CDR3 DNA: TGTGCCAGCAGCTCAACAGGCGAGCAGTACTTC
CDR3 protein: CASSSTGEQYF

clone size: .
D gene: TRBD1
V gene: TRBV5-1
J gene: TRBJ1-6
CDR3 DNA: TGCGCCAGCAGCTTGGGGCAAATAAACCGGGACAGCTATTCACCCCTCCACTTT
CDR3 protein: CASSLGQINRDSYSPLHF

clone size: once
D gene: .
V gene: TRBV30
J gene: TRBJ1-1
CDR3 DNA: TGTGCCTGGGGTCTGGGACCCTGGGACACTGAAGCTTTCTTT
CDR3 protein: CAWGLGPWDTEAFF

clone size: .
D gene: .
V gene: TRBV14
J gene: TRBJ2-7
CDR3 DNA: TGTGCCAGCAGCCAAGATCCTCGGGTCGAGCAGTACTTC
CDR3 protein: CASSQDPRVEQYF

clone size: .
D gene: .
V gene: TRBV4-3
J gene: TRBJ2-3
CDR3 DNA: TGCGCCAGCAGCCAAGAAGGACAGTCCACAGATACGCAGTATTTT
CDR3 protein: CASSQEGQSTDTQYF

clone size: .
D gene: .
V gene: TRBV7-2
J gene: TRBJ2-6
CDR3 DNA: TGTGCCAGCAGCCCAGTATGGGGGGCCAACGTCCTGACTTTC
CDR3 protein: CASSPVWGANVLTF

clone size: .
D gene: .
V gene: TRBV6-2/TRBV6-3
J gene: TRBJ1-2
CDR3 DNA: TGTGCCAGCAGTTACTCGAACCGGGGAGCGTTAGGCTACACCTTC
CDR3 protein: CASSYSNRGALGYTF

clone size: .
D gene: .
V gene: TRBV19
J gene: TRBJ1-3
CDR3 DNA: TGTGCCAGTACCGGAAACACCATATATTTT
CDR3 protein: CASTGNTIYF

clone size: .
D gene: .
V gene: TRBV19
J gene: TRBJ1-4
CDR3 DNA: TGTGCCAGTAGTATTTCTGGCGTGGGGAAACTGTTTTTT
CDR3 protein: CASSISGVGKLFF

clone size: .
D gene: .
V gene: TRBV4-2
J gene: TRBJ2-5
CDR3 DNA: TGTGCCAGCAGTGAACAGGGTCAAGAGACCCAGTACTTC
CDR3 protein: CASSEQGQETQYF

clone size: once
D gene: .
V gene: TRBV15
J gene: TRBJ2-5
CDR3 DNA: TGTGCCACCAGCAAGGGACCAGAAGAGACCCAGTACTTC
CDR3 protein: CATSKGPEETQYF

clone size: .
D gene: TRBD2
V gene: TRBV30
J gene: TRBJ2-3
CDR3 DNA: TGTGCCTGGAGTCGAGAGTGGACTAGCGGGGGAAGAGATACGCAGTATTTT
CDR3 protein: CAWSREWTSGGRDTQYF

clone size: .
D gene: .
V gene: TRBV7-9
J gene: TRBJ1-6
CDR3 DNA: TGTGCCAGCAGCCCCCAGGGGAGCTCCTATAATTCACCCCTCCACTTT
CDR3 protein: CASSPQGSSYNSPLHF

clone size: .
D gene: TRBD1
V gene: TRBV28
J gene: TRBJ1-1
CDR3 DNA: TGTGCCAGCTTTGAGGTGGCCTTTGGGACAGGGATGAACACTGAAGCTTTCTTT
CDR3 protein: CASFEVAFGTGMNTEAFF

clone size: .
D gene: .
V gene: TRBV19
J gene: TRBJ1-1
CDR3 DNA: TGTGCCAGTAGTATACTCCACACCTTCAGTTTGAACACTGAAGCTTTCTTT
CDR3 protein: CASSILHTFSLNTEAFF

clone size: .
D gene: .
V gene: TRBV13
J gene: TRBJ2-7
CDR3 DNA: TGTGCCAGCAGCTTAAGGAACTACGAGCAGTACTTC
CDR3 protein: CASSLRNYEQYF

clone size: .
D gene: TRBD2
V gene: TRBV9
J gene: TRBJ2-3
CDR3 DNA: TGTGCCAGCAGCGAGACCGGCGGACTAGCGGGGGCGATTGATACGCAGTATTTT
CDR3 protein: CASSETGGLAGAIDTQYF

clone size: .
D gene: .
V gene: TRBV11-3
J gene: TRBJ2-3
CDR3 DNA: TGTGCCAGCAGCGTTCCCTCAGGATTAAGCACAGATACGCAGTATTTT
CDR3 protein: CASSVPSGLSTDTQYF

clone size: .
D gene: .
V gene: TRBV10-3
J gene: TRBJ2-5
CDR3 DNA: TGTGCCATCAGTGCGGTAAGAGGAGAGACCCAGTACTTC
CDR3 protein: CAISAVRGETQYF

clone size: .
D gene: .
V gene: TRBV19
J gene: TRBJ1-6
CDR3 DNA: TGTGCCAGTAGTATCAGGGCAAATTCACCCCTCCACTTT
CDR3 protein: CASSIRANSPLHF

clone size: .
D gene: .
V gene: TRBV18
J gene: TRBJ1-4
CDR3 DNA: TGTGCCAGCTCACCATCCGGGAGAGCAAATGAAAAACTGTTTTTT
CDR3 protein: CASSPSGRANEKLFF

clone size: .
D gene: .
V gene: TRBV5-1
J gene: TRBJ2-1
CDR3 DNA: TGCGCCAGCAGCCGCTCGGGGGGGACAGCCGAGCAGTTCTTC
CDR3 protein: CASSRSGGTAEQFF

clone size: once
D gene: .
V gene: TRBV11-3
J gene: TRBJ2-1
CDR3 DNA: TGTGCCAGCAGCTTAGATGGATCCTACAATGAGCAGTTCTTC
CDR3 protein: CASSLDGSYNEQFF

clone size: .
D gene: TRBD2
V gene: TRBV4-3
J gene: TRBJ2-3
CDR3 DNA: TGCGCCAGCAGCCGACAGCTAGCGGGGGTTACAGATACGCAGTATTTT
CDR3 protein: CASSRQLAGVTDTQYF

clone size: .
D gene: .
V gene: TRBV5-8
J gene: TRBJ1-2
CDR3 DNA: TGTGCCAGCAGCCGCTCTCGGGTGAGGGGTGGCTACACCTTC
CDR3 protein: CASSRSRVRGGYTF

clone size: .
D gene: .
V gene: TRBV6-5
J gene: TRBJ2-7
CDR3 DNA: TGTGCCAGCAGCGCTCACTTCTACGAGCAGTACTTC
CDR3 protein: CASSAHFYEQYF

clone size: .
D gene: TRBD2
V gene: TRBV4-3
J gene: TRBJ2-7
CDR3 DNA: TGCGCCAGCAGCCTGCGCTCTAGCGGAACGACCGAGCAGTACTTC
CDR3 protein: CASSLRSSGTTEQYF

clone size: .
D gene: TRBD1
V gene: TRBV27
J gene: TRBJ1-3
CDR3 DNA: TGTGCCAGCAGTTTAGGGGGACAGGGTCGTGTCTCTGTTGGAAACACCATATATTTT
CDR3 protein: CASSLGGQGRVSVGNTIYF

clone size: .
D gene: .
V gene: TRBV25-1
J gene: TRBJ1-1
CDR3 DNA: TGTGCCAGCAGTGAACTGTCAAAGGTGAACACTGAAGCTTTCTTT
CDR3 protein: CASSELSKVNTEAFF

clone size: .
D gene: .
V gene: TRBV7-3
J gene: TRBJ2-1
CDR3 DNA: TGTGCCAGCAGCAGATACCACACGCGGGGCCCGAATGAGCAGTTCTTC
CDR3 protein: CASSRYHTRGPNEQFF

clone size: .
D gene: TRBD2
V gene: TRBV9
J gene: TRBJ2-5
CDR3 DNA: TGTGCCAGCAGCTCCGGTACTAGCGGGGGAAGGGAGACCCAGTACTTC
CDR3 protein: CASSSGTSGGRETQYF

clone size: .
D gene: .
V gene: TRBV14
J gene: TRBJ1-1
CDR3 DNA: TGTGCCAGCAGCCAAGGAATATCTGGGTCTAGGAACACTGAAGCTTTCTTT
CDR3 protein: CASSQGISGSRNTEAFF

clone size: .
D gene: .
V gene: TRBV28
J gene: TRBJ2-2
CDR3 DNA: TGTGCCAGCAGTCTCCTAAAGGGGGGCACCGGGGAGCTGTTTTTT
CDR3 protein: CASSLLKGGTGELFF

clone size: once
D gene: TRBD1
V gene: TRBV2
J gene: TRBJ1-2
CDR3 DNA: TGTGCCAAGGGCGGTGAGGAGGGGGCGGGAGGCTACACCTTC
CDR3 protein: CAKGGEEGAGGYTF

clone size: .
D gene: TRBD1
V gene: TRBV28
J gene: TRBJ1-2
CDR3 DNA: TGTGCCAGCAGTCTCAATGCGGACAGGGGCTGGGTCTATGGCTACACCTTC
CDR3 protein: CASSLNADRGWVYGYTF

clone size: .
D gene: TRBD2
V gene: TRBV3-1/TRBV3-2
J gene: TRBJ2-7
CDR3 DNA: TGTGCCAGCAGCCAAGAGGCCTGGACTAGCGGCGAGCAGTACTTC
CDR3 protein: CASSQEAWTSGEQYF

clone size: .
D gene: .
V gene: TRBV5-4
J gene: TRBJ2-6
CDR3 DNA: TGTGCCAGCAGCCCAACCGCCGACGGGGCCAACGTCCTGACTTTC
CDR3 protein: CASSPTADGANVLTF

clone size: .
D gene: .
V gene: TRBV2
J gene: TRBJ1-1
CDR3 DNA: TGTGCCAGCAGTGATCTACTCCGCACTGAAGCTTTCTTT
CDR3 protein: CASSDLLRTEAFF

clone size: .
D gene: .
V gene: TRBV6-1
J gene: TRBJ2-1
CDR3 DNA: TGTGCCAGCAGTGAAATGTCGGCAGTGAATGAGCAGTTCTTC
CDR3 protein: CASSEMSAVNEQFF

clone size: .
D gene: .
V gene: TRBV6-4
J gene: TRBJ2-1
CDR3 DNA: TGTGCCACCAGATACCCGGGGCGCAATGAGCAGTTCTTC
CDR3 protein: CATRYPGRNEQFF

clone size: .
D gene: TRBD1
V gene: TRBV7-2
J gene: TRBJ2-1
CDR3 DNA: TGTGCCAGCAGCCTGGGCCGGGACAGGGTTTCCGATGAGCAGTTCTTC
CDR3 protein: CASSLGRDRVSDEQFF

clone size: .
D gene: .
V gene: TRBV25-1
J gene: TRBJ1-4
CDR3 DNA: TGTGCCAGCAGCTTGGGGGGAGCGACTAATGAAAAACTGTTTTTT
CDR3 protein: CASSLGGATNEKLFF

clone size: .
D gene: .
V gene: TRBV5-1
J gene: TRBJ1-1
CDR3 DNA: TGCGCCAGCAGCTTGCGAGGACAGCTGAACACTGAAGCTTTCTTT
CDR3 protein: CASSLRGQLNTEAFF

clone size: few
D gene: .
V gene: TRBV5-5
J gene: TRBJ1-2
CDR3 DNA: TGTGCCAGCAGCTTGCCCTGGCCATCTGGCTACACCTTC
CDR3 protein: CASSLPWPSGYTF

clone size: .
D gene: .
V gene: TRBV6-5
J gene: TRBJ2-1
CDR3 DNA: TGTGCCAGCACGCCTTCGCTCGCCTACAATGAGCAGTTCTTC
CDR3 protein: CASTPSLAYNEQFF

clone size: .
D gene: TRBD2
V gene: TRBV5-8
J gene: TRBJ2-3
CDR3 DNA: TGTGCCAGCAGCCTGTTGGGCGGGGGATCGGATACGCAGTATTTT
CDR3 protein: CASSLLGGGSDTQYF

clone size: .
D gene: .
V gene: TRBV2
J gene: TRBJ1-6
CDR3 DNA: TGTGCCAGCATCCCAGGCCCTAGCTCCTATAATTCACCCCTCCACTTT
CDR3 protein: CASIPGPSSYNSPLHF

clone size: .
D gene: TRBD2
V gene: TRBV5-1
J gene: TRBJ2-1
CDR3 DNA: TGCGCCAGTAGAAATAGCGGGGGACGCTACAATGAGCAGTTCTTC
CDR3 protein: CASRNSGGRYNEQFF

clone size: .
D gene: .
V gene: TRBV14
J gene: TRBJ1-1
CDR3 DNA: TGTGCCAGCAGCCCGTTCCTACAATCTGAAGCTTTCTTT
CDR3 protein: CASSPFLQSEAFF

clone size: .
D gene: .
V gene: TRBV5-6
J gene: TRBJ2-1
CDR3 DNA: TGTGCCAGCAGCCGCCGCGTCCGGATGAATGAGCAGTTCTTC
CDR3 protein: CASSRRVRMNEQFF

clone size: .
D gene: .
V gene: TRBV6-5
J gene: TRBJ2-1
CDR3 DNA: TGTGCCAGCAGTTACTCGATTGTAGGTCAGCAGTTCTTC
CDR3 protein: CASSYSIVGQQFF

clone size: .
D gene: .
V gene: TRBV9
J gene: TRBJ1-2
CDR3 DNA: TGTGCCAGCTCGGCGGTGGGGGAACATGGCTACACCTTC
CDR3 protein: CASSAVGEHGYTF

clone size: .
D gene: .
V gene: TRBV5-4
J gene: TRBJ2-7
CDR3 DNA: TGTGCCAGCAGCCCCGCAGACCCTTCCTACGAGCAGTACTTC
CDR3 protein: CASSPADPSYEQYF